The rows below give T cell receptor beta chains drawn from one sample of a study of glioma-infiltrating T cells. One entry per CDR3 protein results from TCRdb running MiXCR on the multiplex PCR reads. The sample comprises approximately 140,000 distinct CDR3 sequences, about 22% of which are singletons, and over 25% rests with the top ten. Sequencing was carried out using glioma tissue, nonneoplastic brain tissue, or PBMCs (not recorded which). The receptors originated from a human donor with low-grade glioma or glioblastoma, undergoing nonglioma brain surgery, or in good health (not recorded which). Each CDR3 is given with its conserved first and last residue. Fields, in order: clone size, V gene, J gene, D gene, CDR3 DNA, CDR3 protein. D genes are given only for firm matches. Only some rows state a clone size, as once, few, many or a class for expanded clones.

many,TRBV27,TRBJ2-3,-,TGTGCCAGCAGTTCCCCCAGTAGCCCTAGCACAGATACGCAGTATTTT,CASSSPSSPSTDTQYF
few,TRBV7-9,TRBJ1-2,-,TGTGCCAGCACCCCGGTAGTAGCTAACTATGGCTACACCTTC,CASTPVVANYGYTF
many,TRBV20-1,TRBJ1-5,-,TGCAGTGCTAGTCTTAGCAATCAGCCCCAGCATTTT,CSASLSNQPQHF
few,TRBV12-3/TRBV12-4,TRBJ1-2,-,TGTGCCAGCACCTCAATGACAGGCGCCGGCTACACCTTC,CASTSMTGAGYTF
-,TRBV6-1,TRBJ1-2,TRBD1,TGTGCCAGCAGTGAAAACAGGGGTTATCGTGGCTACACCTTC,CASSENRGYRGYTF
-,TRBV29-1,TRBJ1-3,-,TGCAGTGCAGGGGCCTCTGGAAACACCATATATTTT,CSAGASGNTIYF
few,TRBV11-2,TRBJ2-3,-,TGTGCCAGCAGCTTAGGGTTACGGACCTGGGGGCAGTATTTT,CASSLGLRTWGQYF
-,TRBV29-1,TRBJ1-5,TRBD1,TGCAGCGTTGGAGGGACAGGAGGTTCTCAGCCCCAGCATTTT,CSVGGTGGSQPQHF
-,TRBV4-2,TRBJ2-3,-,TGTGCCAGCAGCCCCCCGGGACTTGAGCAGTATTTT,CASSPPGLEQYF
-,TRBV5-4,TRBJ1-2,-,TGTGCCAGCAGCTTGGCCGCAGGGTCCCTCGCAGGCTACACCTTC,CASSLAAGSLAGYTF
many,TRBV6-2/TRBV6-3,TRBJ1-5,-,TGTGCCAGCAGTTACTTGACAGACAATCAGCCCCAGCATTTT,CASSYLTDNQPQHF
many,TRBV2,TRBJ1-5,TRBD1,TGTGCCAGCAGCGGGACAGGGAATCAGCCCCAGCATTTT,CASSGTGNQPQHF
-,TRBV6-1,TRBJ2-6,-,TGTGCCAGCAGCCAAGTGCGACTCTCTGGGGCCAACGTCCTGACTTTC,CASSQVRLSGANVLTF
few,TRBV6-6,TRBJ1-1,-,TGTGCCAGCAGTTACCCAGGACAGAACACTGAAGCTTTCTTT,CASSYPGQNTEAFF
few,TRBV7-9,TRBJ1-2,TRBD1,TGTGCCAGCAGCTTAGGGACAGGGGGTTATGGCTACACCTTC,CASSLGTGGYGYTF
many,TRBV25-1,TRBJ2-5,-,TGTGCCAGCAGTACCCGGGACCCGGTAAAAGAGACCCAGTACTTC,CASSTRDPVKETQYF
many,TRBV6-1,TRBJ2-3,TRBD1,TGTGCCAGCACCGACAGGGGTGAAAGCACAGATACGCAGTATTTT,CASTDRGESTDTQYF
many,TRBV7-2,TRBJ1-1,-,TGTGCCAGCAGCTTCCCAAGGGACATGGGAGCTTTCTTT,CASSFPRDMGAFF
few,TRBV30,TRBJ2-5,TRBD1,TGTGCCTGGAGTGAGGACAGGGGAAAAGAGACCCAGTACTTC,CAWSEDRGKETQYF
-,TRBV7-2,TRBJ2-3,-,TGTGCCAGCAGCTTAGTAGGTAGCGAAGATACGCAGTATTTT,CASSLVGSEDTQYF
-,TRBV7-2,TRBJ2-5,TRBD2,TGTGCCAGCAGCTTAGGGACTAGTGAGACCCAGTACTTC,CASSLGTSETQYF
many,TRBV24-1,TRBJ2-3,-,TGTGCCACCAGTGATATGGACACCTCATCACCAGATACGCAGTATTTT,CATSDMDTSSPDTQYF
-,TRBV7-9,TRBJ2-2,-,TGTGCCAGCGAAACAGGCCTCCCCACCGGGGAGCTGTTTTTT,CASETGLPTGELFF
many,TRBV6-1,TRBJ2-3,-,TGTGCCAGCAGTCACGACGGGGGGCCAGATACGCAGTATTTT,CASSHDGGPDTQYF
many,TRBV20-1,TRBJ2-3,-,TGCAGTGCTCCGGGCCCTAGCACAGATACGCAGTATTTT,CSAPGPSTDTQYF
-,TRBV3-1,TRBJ1-3,-,TGTGCCAGCAGCCCCCTTGGAGGCCCGGGAAACACCATATATTTT,CASSPLGGPGNTIYF
-,TRBV29-1,TRBJ2-2,-,TGCAGCGTTCTACGGGACGGGACCGGGGAGCTGTTTTTT,CSVLRDGTGELFF
few,TRBV6-2/TRBV6-3,TRBJ1-2,-,TGTGCCAGCAGCACAGGGTTGGACGGCTACACCTTC,CASSTGLDGYTF
-,TRBV19,TRBJ2-5,-,TGTGCCAGTAATCACCGGGGAGAGACCCAGTACTTC,CASNHRGETQYF
many,TRBV20-1,TRBJ1-1,-,TGCAGTGCTAGCAGTACACAGGATAGGAACACTGAAGCTTTCTTT,CSASSTQDRNTEAFF
-,TRBV6-1,TRBJ2-5,-,TGTGCCAGCAGTCCCGATCCAGACAGGTACCAAGAGACCCAGTACTTC,CASSPDPDRYQETQYF
-,TRBV20-1,TRBJ2-3,TRBD2,TGCAGTGCTAGTCCTAGCGGGGACGCAGATACGCAGTATTTT,CSASPSGDADTQYF
-,TRBV12-3/TRBV12-4,TRBJ2-1,-,TGTGCCAGCAGACGTGGAGGGGGGGACCACAATGAGCAGTTCTTC,CASRRGGGDHNEQFF
-,TRBV11-2,TRBJ2-1,-,TGTGCCAGCAGCTTAGCTTATCAGCGACAGGTCAATGAGCGGTTCTTC,CASSLAYQRQVNERFF
-,TRBV6-6,TRBJ1-2,-,TGTGCCAGCAGTTACTGGGGGGCGAATAACTATGGCTACACCTTC,CASSYWGANNYGYTF
many,TRBV6-1,TRBJ2-3,-,TGTGCCAGCAGTGAATTGGTTGGGCCAGATACGCAGTATTTT,CASSELVGPDTQYF
-,TRBV28,TRBJ1-2,-,TGTGCCAGCAGTTTACGGGGAGGGCCAGCTGTAATCTATGGCTACACCTTC,CASSLRGGPAVIYGYTF
many,TRBV6-2/TRBV6-3,TRBJ1-1,-,TGTGCCAGCAGTTACGGGACCCGGACGGGGAGTTATGAAGCTTTCTTT,CASSYGTRTGSYEAFF
-,TRBV4-1,TRBJ2-1,TRBD1,TGCGCCAGCAGCCAACGACAGGGCCCTGAGCAGTTCTTC,CASSQRQGPEQFF
few,TRBV7-8,TRBJ1-1,-,TGTGCCAGCAGCTTAGCGCTTGAGGGGACCGCAGAAGCTTTCTTT,CASSLALEGTAEAFF
-,TRBV5-6,TRBJ2-5,-,TGTGCCAGCAGTTCGCGGGCCCACCAAGAGACCCAGTACTTC,CASSSRAHQETQYF
-,TRBV28,TRBJ1-1,TRBD1,TGTGCCAGCAGTCCGACCTTGGGGGGGACCGGGACAGGGAATATTGAAGCTTTCTTT,CASSPTLGGTGTGNIEAFF
many,TRBV6-1,TRBJ1-2,-,TGTGCCAGCGTGGCAACTACTAACTATGGCTACACCTTC,CASVATTNYGYTF
many,TRBV27,TRBJ2-1,-,TGTGCCAGCAGTTTATTTTGGACGGGTAACAATGAGCAGTTCTTC,CASSLFWTGNNEQFF
-,TRBV12-3/TRBV12-4,TRBJ1-1,-,TGTGCCAGCAGATTGATTAGGGGGGGTGAAGCTTTCTTT,CASRLIRGGEAFF
-,TRBV12-3/TRBV12-4,TRBJ1-2,-,TGTGCCAGCACCCTGGGGGGCCCGGATGGCTACACCTTC,CASTLGGPDGYTF
few,TRBV7-3,TRBJ1-1,TRBD1,TGTGCCAGCAGCCCCGGGACAGGGGGAACTGAAGCTTTCTTT,CASSPGTGGTEAFF
-,TRBV27,TRBJ2-1,-,TGTGCCAGCAGTTTATCGTTGGGGCTAGGGGCCTACAATGAGCAGTTCTTC,CASSLSLGLGAYNEQFF
many,TRBV6-1,TRBJ2-1,TRBD2,TGTGCCAGCAGCTCCGGGGGGGCCGCCTACAATGAGCAGTTCTTC,CASSSGGAAYNEQFF
few,TRBV4-2,TRBJ1-1,-,TGTGCCAGCAGCCAGCGCCCTAGAGCCGAACAAACTGAAGCTTTCTTT,CASSQRPRAEQTEAFF
few,TRBV20-1,TRBJ1-5,-,TGCAGTGCTGGGGGGGCAGTCAATAGCAATCAGCCCCAGCATTTT,CSAGGAVNSNQPQHF
many,TRBV7-9,TRBJ1-5,-,TGTGCCAGCAGCCTCATGGACTCCAGCCCCCAGCATTTT,CASSLMDSSPQHF
few,TRBV14,TRBJ1-4,-,TGTGCCAGCAGCCAAAATAGGCTTAAAAAACTGTTTTTT,CASSQNRLKKLFF
many,TRBV20-1,TRBJ1-4,-,TGCAGTGCTAGAGACAGAAAGATTAATGAAAAACTGTTTTTT,CSARDRKINEKLFF
many,TRBV11-2,TRBJ2-3,-,TGTGCCAGCAGCTTAGATCGAGATACGCAGTATTTT,CASSLDRDTQYF
few,TRBV19,TRBJ2-5,-,TGTGCCAGTAGTAATAACCTATATGGAGAGACCCAGTACTTC,CASSNNLYGETQYF
many,TRBV6-1,TRBJ2-1,-,TGTGCCAGCAGCCCCCCGCGTGGGCCAAGGGACAATGAGCAGTTCTTC,CASSPPRGPRDNEQFF